Reported below is one TCR beta chain. The data were obtained in a study of T cell changes during pregnancy in multiple sclerosis. The V gene's germline CDR1 is SGHTA and CDR2 FQGTGA. The CDR3 is 11 amino acids. Trimming removed 4 bases at V and 7 bases at J, with 8 bases between. Produced via immunoSEQ multiplex PCR; TCRdb's table is partial and in-frame only. The repertoire holds about 51,000 clones, with 94% as singletons. The chain recombines TRBV7-3 with TRBJ2-7, with D perhaps TRBD1 (6 bases). This TCR came from a female donor with multiple sclerosis, enrolled in a pregnancy study. Specimen: CD4+ T cells from peripheral blood mononuclear cells, collected in the second trimester of pregnancy. The CDR3 DNA reads TGTGCCAGCAGCTCAGGACAGGAGCAGTACTTC. Translated: CASSSGQEQYF.